Presented here are 13 T cell receptor beta chains from one specimen sequenced in a study of blood T cell repertoires in COVID-19. Profiled with immunoSEQ multiplex PCR; TCRdb holds only in-frame clones, not every one. Among roughly 400,000 clones listed, 90% were seen once. The sequenced sample consisted of PBMCs or T cells enriched from blood (not recorded which). The receptors come from a man younger than 35 who had recovered from COVID-19.

V and J are TRBV7-8 and TRBJ2-7; D not certain. Deletions cut 5 bases from V and 0 bases from J, with 8 bases between. Germline values: CDR1 SGHVS, CDR2 FQNEAQ. The CDR3 extends over 13 amino acids. The CDR3 region is CASSPSVSYEQYF. CDR3 coding DNA: TGTGCCAGCAGCCCGTCAGTCTCCTACGAGCAGTACTTC.

The chain is built from TRBV6-5 and TRBJ1-1; perhaps TRBD1 as D (5 bases). The germline V gene has CDR1 MNHEY and CDR2 SVGAGI. The V end lost 8 bases, the J end lost 9 bases, and 16 bases lay between the germline ends. CDR3 length: 12 residues. This CDR3 reads CASDSAGRKAFF. The DNA of the CDR3 is TGTGCCAGCGATTCAGCGGGACGGAAAGCTTTCTTT.

In its sample, this clone was seen once. The CDR3 DNA reads TGTGCCAGCAGCTCACCTAGCGCCTACGAGCAGTACTTC. Translating gives CASSSPSAYEQYF. The rearrangement joins TRBV7-9 to TRBJ2-7; possibly TRBD2 for D (6 bases). Germline CDR1 is SEHNR and CDR2 is FQNEAQ (reference sequence). CDR3 length equals 13 residues. The V end was cut by 4 bases, the J end by 2 bases, with 9 bases between.

The chain joins TRBV5-4 to TRBJ1-1; D may be TRBD1 (5 bases). CDR3 length: 15 residues. Germline CDR1 SGHNT, CDR2 YYREEE (reference sequence). Trimming took off 4 bases at V and 5 bases at J, with 18 bases between the two ends. CDR3 DNA sequence: TGTGCCAGCAGCCCCCCCGAGGGACTAAGAACTGAAGCTTTCTTT. Its translation: CASSPPEGLRTEAFF.

V usage is TRBV29-1 and J usage is TRBJ2-7; 8 bases are shared with TRBD1. The germline gives CDR1 SQVTM, CDR2 ANQGSEA. The CDR3 covers 13 residues. Trimming removed 4 bases from V and 13 bases from J; junction bases left unmatched: 15. The CDR3 protein is CSVGNPGTGHCYF. CDR3 bases: TGCAGCGTTGGCAATCCCGGGACAGGCCACTGTTACTTC.

The chain is built from TRBV29-1 and TRBJ1-1; D not resolved. Germline V lookup: CDR1 SQVTM, CDR2 ANQGSEA. Trimming shortened V by 8 bases and J by 0 bases, and 10 bases separated the two germline ends. This CDR3 contains 12 residues. CDR3 sequence reads: CSTSHMNTEAFF. CDR3 nucleotides: TGCAGCACCTCCCACATGAACACTGAAGCTTTCTTT.

V usage is TRBV28 and J usage is TRBJ1-2, with no clear D. V lost 8 bases and J lost 4, with 14 bases in between. Germline values: CDR1 MDHEN, CDR2 SYDVKM. CDR3 size: 13 residues. The CDR3 region is CASGGSGVYGYTF. The CDR3 DNA sequence: TGTGCCAGCGGTGGGTCGGGTGTCTATGGCTACACCTTC.

This chain connects TRBV2 to TRBJ1-1, with D possibly TRBD1 on 5 matching bases. CDR1 SNHLY and CDR2 FYNNEI come from the germline V gene. Trimming cost V 6 bases and J 2 bases, with 13 bases left between them. The length of the CDR3 is 14 residues. Here the CDR3 DNA reads TGTGCCAGCAGGAACGACAGACATAACACTGAAGCTTTCTTT. Its protein product is CASRNDRHNTEAFF.

This chain connects TRBV2 to TRBJ1-1; D is uncertain. CDR1 is SNHLY, CDR2 FYNNEI, per germline. The CDR3 covers 14 residues. Trimming cost V 1 base and J 3 bases, with 9 bases left between them. This CDR3 is CASSEGAGYTEAFF. CDR3 coding DNA: TGTGCCAGCAGTGAAGGTGCGGGGTACACTGAAGCTTTCTTT.

The chain recombines TRBV10-2 with TRBJ2-3; D is ambiguous. CDR1 is WSHSY, CDR2 SAAADI, per germline. The V gene lost 10 bases and the J gene lost 0 bases, with 11 bases spanning the gap. CDR3 length: 13 residues. The CDR3 is CATSTASTDTQYF. Here the CDR3 DNA reads TGCGCCACCTCTACCGCTAGCACAGATACGCAGTATTTT.

The rearrangement links TRBV7-9 to TRBJ1-5; 11 positions match TRBD1. Germline trimming cut 5 bases from V and 1 base from J; bases unmatched to any gene: 10. This CDR3 spans 18 amino acids. The germline gives CDR1 SEHNR, CDR2 FQNEAQ (reference sequence). CDR3 amino acids: CASSPSGTGGGSNQPQHF. CDR3 coding DNA: TGTGCCAGCAGCCCGTCCGGGACAGGGGGTGGGAGCAATCAGCCCCAGCATTTT.

This sequence joins TRBV28 and TRBJ2-7; 12 positions match TRBD1. V was pared by 8 bases and J by 5 bases, with 7 bases of the junction left unmatched. Looked up from germline, CDR1 is MDHEN and CDR2 is SYDVKM. This CDR3 comprises 14 residues. The DNA of the CDR3 is TGTGCCAGCTGCCCAGGGACAGGGGGCAACGAGCAGTACTTC. Protein product: CASCPGTGGNEQYF.

V usage is TRBV5-1 and J usage is TRBJ2-1; D call uncertain. The CDR3 length is 13 residues. The germline V and J ends were trimmed by 1 base and 4 bases, with 6 bases remaining between them. Germline lookup yields CDR1 SGHRS and CDR2 YFSETQ. CDR3 in DNA: TGCGCCAGCAGCTTGACAAGTTACAATGAGCAGTTCTTC. The encoded protein is CASSLTSYNEQFF.